One and the same sample provided the 22 T cell receptor beta chains below, sequenced in a study of blood T cell repertoires in COVID-19. Profiled with immunoSEQ multiplex PCR; TCRdb holds only in-frame clones, not every one. The sample includes roughly 250,000 clones, roughly 87% of them seen just once. Sequencing was done on a sample of PBMCs or T cells enriched from blood (not recorded which). The receptor source for this set is a woman in her 30s with acute COVID-19.

This clone was detected only once. V usage is TRBV2 and J usage is TRBJ1-3; TRBD1 aligns across 7 bases. The CDR3 consists of 15 residues. Trimming cost V 9 bases and J 2 bases; bases outside gene matches: 10. The germline V gene encodes CDR1 SNHLY and CDR2 FYNNEI. The CDR3 loop is CARVKDRVTGNTIYF. CDR3 in DNA: TGTGCCAGAGTTAAAGACAGGGTGACTGGAAACACCATATATTTT.

This chain links TRBV7-9 with TRBJ2-2; 12 bases are shared with TRBD2. The CDR3 loop spans 16 amino acids. The V gene end was trimmed by 6 bases and the J gene end by 4 bases; junction bases not matched to a gene: 6. Germline V gene sequence: CDR1 SEHNR, CDR2 FQNEAQ (reference sequence). The CDR3 is CASSLLAGGGTGELFF. The CDR3 nucleotides are TGTGCCAGCAGTCTACTAGCGGGAGGTGGCACCGGGGAGCTGTTTTTT.

The chain links TRBV4-1 to TRBJ1-1; a weak D match, TRBD1 (5 bases). This CDR3 is 16 amino acids long. Trimming took off 4 bases at V and 3 bases at J, with 18 bases between the two ends. Germline V gene lookup returns CDR1 MGHRA and CDR2 YSYEKL. The CDR3 DNA is TGCGCCAGCAGCCCATTGGGACTCCCAGGCGACACTGAAGCTTTCTTT. The encoded protein is CASSPLGLPGDTEAFF.

The rearrangement links TRBV6-5 to TRBJ2-3, with a possible D match to TRBD2 (6 bases). From germline, CDR1 is MNHEY and CDR2 SVGAGI. V was shortened by 5 bases and J by 5 bases, with 17 bases between the two germline ends. The CDR3 loop spans 15 amino acids. Written as DNA, the CDR3 is TGTGCCAGCAGTCCCGGGACTTCCACCCAAGATACGCAGTATTTT. This codes for CASSPGTSTQDTQYF.

The chain joins TRBV5-1 to TRBJ2-1; possibly TRBD1 for D (5 bases). Per the germline V gene, CDR1 is SGHRS and CDR2 is YFSETQ. V lost 2 bases and J 5 bases, leaving 14 bases between the germline ends. CDR3 length equals 15 residues. As DNA, the CDR3 is TGCGCCAGCAGCTTCCAGACAGCCCTTAACAATGAGCAGTTCTTC. Amino acids: CASSFQTALNNEQFF.

This chain uses TRBV28 with TRBJ1-5, with D maybe TRBD1 (5 bases). The CDR3 has 14 residues. The V end was cut by 2 bases, the J end by 4 bases, with 9 bases between. Germline CDR1 and CDR2: MDHEN and SYDVKM. The CDR3 here is CASSLGSGNQPQHF. In DNA form, the CDR3 reads TGTGCCAGCAGTTTAGGGTCAGGGAATCAGCCCCAGCATTTT.

The chain carries TRBV10-2 and TRBJ2-2; 16 bases are shared with TRBD2. This CDR3 has 15 residues. Trimming took 6 bases from V and 6 from J; bases not matched to a gene: 1. Germline V gene data show CDR1 as WSHSY and CDR2 as SAAADI. The CDR3 DNA follows: TGCGCCAGCAGGGGGACTAGCGGGAGGGCCGGGGAGCTGTTTTTT. Its translation: CASRGTSGRAGELFF.

This sequence joins TRBV7-2 and TRBJ2-2, with TRBD1 identical over 7 bases. The germline CDR1 and CDR2 sequences are SGHTA and FQGNSA. With V trimmed by 6 bases and J by 6 bases, 13 bases remained unmatched. The CDR3 consists of 16 residues. CDR3 loop: CASSLQGPRRAGELFF. The CDR3 DNA sequence: TGTGCCAGCAGTTTACAGGGGCCTCGGAGAGCCGGGGAGCTGTTTTTT.

This chain connects TRBV29-1 to TRBJ2-1; 8 bases are a match to TRBD1. The CDR3 length is 12 residues. Looked up from germline, CDR1 is SQVTM and CDR2 is ANQGSEA. Trimming cost V 6 bases and J 6 bases; bases outside gene matches: 4. For the CDR3, the DNA is TGCAGCGTCAGCAGGGGGCCCAATGAGCAGTTCTTC. Translated: CSVSRGPNEQFF.

This sequence joins TRBV29-1 and TRBJ2-7; 9 bases map to TRBD1. In germline, CDR1 is SQVTM, CDR2 ANQGSEA. This CDR3 contains 13 residues. V shed 4 bases and J 6 bases; nucleotides not matched to a gene: 7. CDR3 nucleotides: TGCAGCGTTGGGGGGACAGGGTCTCGCGAGCAGTACTTC. Translating gives CSVGGTGSREQYF.

This sequence joins TRBV28 and TRBJ2-1; 12 positions match TRBD2. From germline, CDR1 is MDHEN and CDR2 SYDVKM. The CDR3 runs to 15 residues. Trimming at V came to 1 base and at J to 7 bases, leaving 2 bases not matched to a gene. CDR3 residues: CASSLSTSGSNEQFF. CDR3 nucleotide sequence: TGTGCCAGCAGTTTATCGACTAGCGGGAGTAATGAGCAGTTCTTC.

V and J are TRBV11-2 and TRBJ2-2; the match to TRBD1 covers 8 bases. Per germline, CDR1 SGHAT and CDR2 FQNNGV. This CDR3 is built from 17 residues. The V and J ends lost 1 base and 6 bases, in that order; junction bases with no gene match: 10. CDR3 nucleotides: TGTGCCAGCAGCTTAGTAGGGCAGGGGGCGTTGGCCGGGGAGCTGTTTTTT. This gives the protein CASSLVGQGALAGELFF. Full variable domain (missing parts from reference TRBV11-2 and TRBJ2-2): EAGVAQSPRYKIIEKRQSVAFWCNPISGHATLYWYQQILGQGPKLLIQFQNNGVVDDSQLPKDRFSAERLKGVDSTLKIQPAKLEDSAVYLCASSLVGQGALAGELFFGEGSRLTVL.

The V gene is TRBV7-8, the J gene TRBJ1-2; no clear D. Trimming shortened V by 1 base and J by 5 bases, and 20 bases separated the two germline ends. Germline CDR1 is SGHVS and CDR2 is FQNEAQ. The CDR3 has 17 amino acids. The CDR3 protein is CASSLGFWPGDQYGYTF. CDR3 coding DNA: TGTGCCAGCAGCTTAGGCTTTTGGCCCGGAGACCAATATGGCTACACCTTC.

This chain uses TRBV27 with TRBJ1-5; D possibly corresponds to TRBD1 (6 bases). The CDR3 totals 13 residues. The germline V and J ends were trimmed by 6 bases and 4 bases, with 10 bases remaining between them. Germline lookup yields CDR1 MNHEY and CDR2 SMNVEV (reference sequence). DNA of the CDR3: TGTGCCAGCAGCACCGACAGGAATCAGCCCCAGCATTTT. Translated, it gives CASSTDRNQPQHF.

V usage is TRBV5-1 and J usage is TRBJ1-5; D is ambiguous. The germline CDR1 and CDR2 sequences are SGHRS and YFSETQ. The germline V and J ends were trimmed by 0 bases and 10 bases, with 17 bases remaining between them. CDR3 length: 15 residues. CDR3 nucleotide sequence: TGCGCCAGCAGCTTGGGTGTCCCTTTGGTTAGTCCCCAGCATTTT. Translated, it gives CASSLGVPLVSPQHF.

The V call is TRBV7-5, the J call TRBJ1-5; TRBD1, as called in the table, went unchecked against the DNA. TRBV7-5 is a pseudogene segment. This CDR3 has 20 residues. CDR3 sequence reads: CARSLVPTGNQRYGNQPQHF. The CDR3, as DNA: TGTGCCAGAAGCTTAGTCCCGACAGGGAACCAACGATATGGCAATCAGCCCCAGCATTTT.

V gene TRBV7-9 combines with J gene TRBJ2-3; weak D call: TRBD2 (6 bases). Trimming cost V 8 bases and J 3 bases, with 21 bases left between them. The CDR3 covers 16 residues. Germline V lookup: CDR1 SEHNR, CDR2 FQNEAQ (reference sequence). CDR3 DNA sequence: TGTGCCAGCGAGATCCAAATCCGGGACTTAACAGATACGCAGTATTTT. This encodes CASEIQIRDLTDTQYF.

The J gene is TRBJ2-1, the V gene TRBV18; possibly TRBD2 for D (5 bases). Trimming pared 6 bases from V and 5 bases from J, leaving 17 bases between. The germline V gene encodes CDR1 KGHSH and CDR2 LQKENI. This CDR3 comprises 15 residues. The CDR3 is CASSPFEGINNEQFF. The CDR3, as DNA: TGTGCCAGCTCCCCCTTCGAGGGTATAAACAATGAGCAGTTCTTC.

V usage is TRBV28 and J usage is TRBJ2-3, with 11 bases fitting TRBD2. CDR1 is MDHEN and CDR2 is SYDVKM in the germline V gene. V gave up 6 bases and J gave up 8 bases; unmatched junction bases: 10. The CDR3 sequence is 15 residues long. The CDR3 nucleotides read TGTGCCAGCAGCTCTCATAGCGGGGGGGCGGGTACGCAGTATTTT. Translating it yields CASSSHSGGAGTQYF.

The chain links TRBV9 to TRBJ1-4; a possible D gene is TRBD1 (5 bases). The CDR3 sequence is 16 residues long. CDR1 SGDLS and CDR2 YYNGEE come from the germline V gene. The V end lost 0 bases, the J end lost 1 base, and 10 bases lay between the germline ends. CDR3 nucleotides: TGTGCCAGCAGCGTAGCTGGGGCACAAACTAATGAAAAACTGTTTTTT. Translating gives CASSVAGAQTNEKLFF.

This clone was seen just once. The chain recombines TRBV4-3 with TRBJ1-2; 8 positions agree with TRBD1. The CDR3 runs to 16 residues. CDR1 is LGHNA, CDR2 YSLEER, per germline. Unmatched junction bases numbered 9, after V lost 1 base and J lost 5 bases. CDR3 in DNA: TGCGCCAGCAGCCAAGTTTCCTCACAGGGGGGATATGGCTACACCTTC. It specifies CASSQVSSQGGYGYTF.

CDR3 nucleotide sequence: TGTGCCAGCAGCCCAAACCTGGGCCTCCCTAACTATGGCTACACCTTC. Protein sequence: CASSPNLGLPNYGYTF. The J gene is TRBJ1-2, the V gene TRBV14; D remains ambiguous. The CDR3 spans 16 residues. Between the trimmed V and J ends, which lost 4 bases and 0 bases, there was a span of 15 bases. CDR1 is SGHDN and CDR2 is FVKESK in the germline V gene. Full variable domain (rest looked up from reference TRBV14 and TRBJ1-2): EAGVTQFPSHSVIEKGQTVTLRCDPISGHDNLYWYRRVMGKEIKFLLHFVKESKQDESGMPNNRFLAERTGGTYSTLKVQPAELEDSGVYFCASSPNLGLPNYGYTFGSGTRLTVV.